This record looks at one TCR beta chain sequence and its context. Clones were sequenced by immunoSEQ multiplex PCR, and TCRdb holds only the in-frame ones, with some missing. Of about 200,000 clones detected, less than 90% appear once; the ten largest clones hold 5.5% to 7%. The CDR3 spans 15 residues. Trimming took 0 bases from V and 5 from J; bases not matched to a gene: 6. Germline V gene data show CDR1 as SGHDT and CDR2 as YYEEEE. This sample is part of a study of cytomegalovirus exposure and HLA in healthy donors. Sequencing was done on a sample of PBMCs. This receptor was obtained from a woman younger than 35 in good health and CMV-seronegative. This chain links TRBV5-6 with TRBJ2-7; 9 bases are a match to TRBD2. CDR3 residues: CASSLGRLAGNEQYF. CDR3 nucleotides: TGTGCCAGCAGCTTGGGGCGGCTAGCGGGAAACGAGCAGTACTTC.